The next 21 T cell receptor beta chains were all read from a single sample in a study of persistence of HIV-infected CD4 T cells. Cells were stimulated with overlapping HIV-1 Gag 15-mer peptides. CD4+ T cells upregulating both CD40 ligand and CD69 were sorted as responding cells. This was the immunoSEQ version 4 assay in survey mode. TCRdb's table, derived via immunoSEQ multiplex PCR, lists solely in-frame clones and lacks some. The top ten hold approximately 1.7% of the sample, which has 24,000 or so clones, approximately 79% seen once. Their antigen targets remain unknown. Sequenced here: CD4+ T cells sorted from PBMCs after approximately 20-hour stimulation, sampled from a patient who received antiretroviral therapy. Every receptor here comes from an adult man with HIV who was CMV-seropositive.

CDR3 sequence reads: CATSESGYGYTF. CDR3 in DNA: TGTGCCACCAGTGAGTCCGGCTATGGCTACACCTTC. This sequence joins TRBV24-1 and TRBJ1-2; the D is unclear. The V and J ends lost 4 bases and 4 bases respectively, with 6 bases between them. The CDR3 consists of 12 residues. The germline CDR1 and CDR2 sequences are KGHDR and SFDVKD.

On this clone: The identical CDR3 is also encoded by other nucleotide sequences in the sample. This chain uses TRBV5-4 with TRBJ2-7; D perhaps matches TRBD2 (6 bases). Looked up from germline, CDR1 is SGHNT and CDR2 is YYREEE (reference sequence). The V and J ends lost 4 bases and 1 base respectively, with 12 bases between them. This CDR3 is 14 amino acids long. The CDR3 spells CASSGGTVSYEQYF. CDR3 sequence (DNA): TGTGCCAGCAGCGGCGGGACGGTGTCCTACGAGCAGTACTTC.

The rearrangement joins TRBV3-1 (or the pseudogene TRBV3-2) to TRBJ2-3; D unclear. The CDR3 consists of 13 residues. V was cut by 3 bases and J by 0 bases, with 4 bases left in between. Germline CDR1 and CDR2: LGHDT and YNNKEL (reference sequence). CDR3 sequence reads: CASSHQSTDTQYF. In DNA, the CDR3 is TGTGCCAGCAGCCACCAAAGCACAGATACGCAGTATTTT.

This clone came up a few times. V gene TRBV25-1 combines with J gene TRBJ2-7, with 9 bases lining up with TRBD1. CDR3 length equals 16 residues. Germline CDR1 reads MGHDK; CDR2 reads SYGVNS. Germline trimming cut 4 bases from V and 5 bases from J; bases unmatched to any gene: 12. In DNA, the CDR3 is TGTGCCAGCAGTGCCCCCTACCGGGACAGGGTCGACGAGCAGTACTTC. This translates into CASSAPYRDRVDEQYF.

V usage is TRBV5-1 and J usage is TRBJ1-2, with 10 bases identical to TRBD1. In germline, CDR1 is SGHRS, CDR2 YFSETQ. Trimming took 2 bases from V and 4 from J; bases not matched to a gene: 14. The CDR3 contains 18 residues. DNA of the CDR3: TGCGCCAGCAGCTTAAGCCCGCACGGGACAGGGGATGGCTATGGCTACACCTTC. Translation gives CASSLSPHGTGDGYGYTF. The entire variable domain, with the rest obtained from reference TRBV5-1 and TRBJ1-2, is as follows: KAGVTQTPRYLIKTRGQQVTLSCSPISGHRSVSWYQQTPGQGLQFLFEYFSETQRNKGNFPGRFSGRQFSNSRSEMNVSTLELGDSALYLCASSLSPHGTGDGYGYTFGSGTRLTVV.

This clone came up a few times. This sequence joins TRBV19 and TRBJ1-6; D is possibly TRBD1 (6 bases). This CDR3 is built from 15 residues. Trimming shortened V by 4 bases and J by 7 bases, and 14 bases separated the two germline ends. Germline assignment: CDR1 LNHDA and CDR2 SQIVND (reference sequence). CDR3 loop: CASSSYREGNSPLHF. In DNA, the CDR3 is TGTGCCAGTAGTAGCTACAGGGAGGGGAATTCACCCCTCCACTTT.

The chain joins TRBV2 to TRBJ2-2, with D possibly matching TRBD2 (5 bases). The CDR3 length is 16 residues. V was pared by 0 bases and J by 5 bases, with 13 bases between. Germline CDR1 reads SNHLY; CDR2 reads FYNNEI. The CDR3 region has the DNA TGTGCCAGCAGTGAAGCGAGCCTAGCTATTACCGGGGAGCTGTTTTTT. As protein: CASSEASLAITGELFF.

The chain combines TRBV7-2 with TRBJ1-5, with D perhaps TRBD1 (6 bases). Germline lookup yields CDR1 SGHTA and CDR2 FQGNSA. The CDR3 spans 17 residues. V dropped 5 bases and J dropped 5 bases, with 22 bases sitting between them. The DNA for the CDR3 is TGTGCCAGCAGCCAGCGCAGGGGAAGAGGAGACGATCAGCCCCAGCATTTT. Its translation: CASSQRRGRGDDQPQHF.

The table lists this clone with a few counts. This chain uses TRBV11-3 with TRBJ1-1; D ambiguous. CDR3 length: 14 residues. Per the germline V gene, CDR1 is SGHNT and CDR2 is YENEEA. V lost 5 bases to trimming and J lost 4 bases, with 14 bases between them. CDR3 nucleotide sequence: TGTGCCAGCAGCCCGGGCCCACGGGGCACTGAAGCTTTCTTT. This gives the protein CASSPGPRGTEAFF.

The chain couples TRBV2 to TRBJ2-4; D gene uncertain. Germline CDR1 is SNHLY and CDR2 is FYNNEI. Trimming shortened V by 6 bases and J by 5 bases, and 8 bases separated the two germline ends. The CDR3 sequence is 12 residues long. CDR3 in DNA: TGTGCCAGCAGCGCCCAAGAAAACATTCAGTACTTC. Protein product: CASSAQENIQYF.

V gene TRBV9 combines with J gene TRBJ2-1; D not certain. Germline V gene data show CDR1 as SGDLS and CDR2 as YYNGEE. Between the trimmed V and J ends, which lost 4 bases and 8 bases, there was a span of 19 bases. The CDR3 runs 15 residues. Here the CDR3 DNA reads TGTGCCAGCAGCATCCGGGTCATCGGCATCGATGAGCAGTTCTTC. This gives the protein CASSIRVIGIDEQFF.

The J gene is TRBJ2-3, the V gene TRBV9; the D is unclear. The CDR3 is 16 residues long. Germline V gene sequence: CDR1 SGDLS, CDR2 YYNGEE. Between the trimmed V and J ends, which lost 0 bases and 2 bases, there was a span of 13 bases. The CDR3 spells CASSVVASRYTDTQYF. CDR3 coding DNA: TGTGCCAGCAGCGTAGTCGCGAGCCGTTACACAGATACGCAGTATTTT. Together with reference TRBV9 and TRBJ2-3, the CDR3 gives the full variable domain: DSGVTQTPKHLITATGQRVTLRCSPRSGDLSVYWYQQSLDQGLQFLIQYYNGEERAKGNILERFSAQQFPDLHSELNLSSLELGDSALYFCASSVVASRYTDTQYFGPGTRLTVL.

This sequence joins TRBV7-8 and TRBJ1-2, with D perhaps TRBD1 (5 bases). V lost 5 bases to trimming and J lost 0 bases, with 13 bases between them. The germline V gene has CDR1 SGHVS and CDR2 FQNEAQ. This CDR3 is 15 amino acids long. The CDR3 DNA follows: TGTGCCAGCAGCAGATGGGACGGAACTAACTATGGCTACACCTTC. This sequence encodes CASSRWDGTNYGYTF.

This chain uses TRBV7-9 with TRBJ1-1; D remains ambiguous. Germline assignment: CDR1 SEHNR and CDR2 FQNEAQ (reference sequence). The CDR3 contains 13 residues. Trimming left V 5 bases short and J 10 bases short, with 17 bases between. Written as DNA, the CDR3 is TGTGCCAGCAGCGTGAGGGAGATCCCGGTAGCTTTCTTT. It yields the protein CASSVREIPVAFF.

The V call is TRBV5-1, the J call TRBJ1-1; D not certain. CDR3 length: 15 amino acids. Germline lookup yields CDR1 SGHRS and CDR2 YFSETQ. Trimming took off 4 bases at V and 2 bases at J, with 15 bases between the two ends. The CDR3 is CASSPQPGPNTEAFF. CDR3 sequence (DNA): TGCGCCAGCAGCCCACAACCGGGCCCTAACACTGAAGCTTTCTTT. The full variable domain, rest sourced from reference TRBV5-1 and TRBJ1-1, is KAGVTQTPRYLIKTRGQQVTLSCSPISGHRSVSWYQQTPGQGLQFLFEYFSETQRNKGNFPGRFSGRQFSNSRSEMNVSTLELGDSALYLCASSPQPGPNTEAFFGQGTRLTVV.

This clone appeared once. V gene TRBV23-1 combines with J gene TRBJ2-7; the D gene is possibly TRBD2 (5 bases). TRBV23-1 qualifies as an ORF whose function is uncertain. This CDR3 is built from 15 residues. V was trimmed by 4 bases and J by 5 bases, leaving 18 bases between them. DNA of the CDR3: TGCGCCAGCAGTCTCCCCCCCGGGAAGTTCGACGAGCAGTACTTC. It codes for CASSLPPGKFDEQYF.

This rearrangement joins TRBV6-5 to TRBJ2-3; D gene unclear. V lost 6 bases and J 4 bases, leaving 11 bases between the germline ends. Per germline, CDR1 MNHEY and CDR2 SVGAGI. This CDR3 has 13 residues. The CDR3 loop reads CASSVNVPDTQYF. The CDR3 bases are TGTGCCAGCAGCGTGAATGTTCCAGATACGCAGTATTTT.

As for this clone: In the same sample, other DNA sequences code for this CDR3. V is TRBV20-1 and J is TRBJ1-2, with 7 bases identical to TRBD1. Germline V lookup: CDR1 DFQATT, CDR2 SNEGSKA (reference sequence). This CDR3 spans 13 amino acids. The trim removed 3 bases at V and 3 bases at J, leaving 4 bases unmatched. CDR3 amino acids: CSASPGGDYGYTF. CDR3 DNA sequence: TGCAGTGCTAGTCCAGGGGGGGACTATGGCTACACCTTC.

The chain couples TRBV7-3 to TRBJ1-6; D remains unclear. The ends were cut back, 2 bases at V and 7 bases at J, with 9 bases in the middle. The length of the CDR3 is 14 residues. Germline CDR1 and CDR2: SGHTA and FQGTGA. This CDR3 reads CASSLGGFNSPLHF. CDR3 nucleotide sequence: TGTGCCAGCAGCTTAGGTGGCTTCAATTCACCCCTCCACTTT.

V is TRBV3-1 (or the pseudogene TRBV3-2) and J is TRBJ2-1, with 9 nucleotides matching TRBD2. The CDR3 has 15 amino acids. Looked up from germline, CDR1 is LGHDT and CDR2 is YNNKEL (reference sequence). V trimming: 1 base; J trimming: 8 bases; junction bases outside the gene matches: 6. This CDR3 is CASSQGRGGLDEQFF. The CDR3 DNA reads TGTGCCAGCAGCCAAGGGCGGGGGGGCCTCGATGAGCAGTTCTTC.

The chain combines TRBV19 with TRBJ1-1; D ambiguous. Trimming took 4 bases from V and 0 from J, leaving 6 bases between them. Germline V gene data show CDR1 as LNHDA and CDR2 as SQIVND (reference sequence). The CDR3 spans 13 residues. The chain's CDR3 is CASSNAMNTEAFF. In DNA, the CDR3 is TGTGCCAGTAGTAACGCGATGAACACTGAAGCTTTCTTT.